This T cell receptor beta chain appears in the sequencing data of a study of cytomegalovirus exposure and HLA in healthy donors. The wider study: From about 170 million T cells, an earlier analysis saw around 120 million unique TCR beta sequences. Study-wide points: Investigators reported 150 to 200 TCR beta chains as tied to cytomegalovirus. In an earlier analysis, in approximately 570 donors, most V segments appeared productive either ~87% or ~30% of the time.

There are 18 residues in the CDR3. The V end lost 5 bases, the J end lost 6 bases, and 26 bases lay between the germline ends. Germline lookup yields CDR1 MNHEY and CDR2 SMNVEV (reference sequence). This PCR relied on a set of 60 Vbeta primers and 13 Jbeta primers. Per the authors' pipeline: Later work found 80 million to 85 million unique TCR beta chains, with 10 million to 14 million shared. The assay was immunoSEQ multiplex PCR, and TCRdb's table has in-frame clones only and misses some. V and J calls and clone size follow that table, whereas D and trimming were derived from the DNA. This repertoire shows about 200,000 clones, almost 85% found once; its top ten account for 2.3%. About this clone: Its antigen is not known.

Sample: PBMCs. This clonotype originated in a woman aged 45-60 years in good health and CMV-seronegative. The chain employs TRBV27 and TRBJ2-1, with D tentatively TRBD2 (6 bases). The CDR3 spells CASSTVYGGPLVPNEQFF. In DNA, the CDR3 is TGTGCCAGCAGTACCGTGTACGGAGGGCCATTGGTCCCCAATGAGCAGTTCTTC.